This T cell receptor beta chain derives from a study of cytomegalovirus exposure and HLA in healthy donors. Study at large: An early release of data contained about 85 million unique TCRs, which came from HLA-typed donors.

There are a few counts of this clone. Its antigen remains unknown. Broader study findings: Data from an earlier analysis indicated that most TCR beta V segments were productive either about 87% or about 30% of the time. Available immune exposure information was restricted to CMV serostatus only. TCR beta chains numbering 150 to 200 were designated cytomegalovirus-associated.

The CDR3 contains 11 residues. Germline values: CDR1 SGHDT, CDR2 YYEEEE. V was cut by 3 bases and J by 8 bases, with 8 bases left in between. With 60 Vbeta and 13 Jbeta primers, the PCR was carried out. Assay: immunoSEQ multiplex PCR; the TCRdb copy retains only in-frame clones and omits some. The table lists fewer than 100,000 clones, about 76% of them singletons, with roughly 7% in the top ten. The sample consisted of PBMCs. J is TRBJ1-2 and V is TRBV5-6; D remains ambiguous. This sequence was found in a man aged 35 to 55 in good health and CMV-seropositive. CDR3 loop: CASSYGVGYTF. The CDR3 DNA reads TGTGCCAGCAGCTACGGGGTCGGCTACACCTTC.